Sequencing of this TCR beta chain was carried out in a study of shared clonotypes between healthy human individuals. TCRdb's table, derived via immunoSEQ multiplex PCR, lists solely in-frame clones and lacks some. The sample consists of roughly 500,000 clones, roughly 78% of them appearing once. This CDR3 region has 13 residues. Trimming took 0 bases from V and 2 from J, leaving 2 bases between them. Germline V gene sequence: CDR1 MNHEY, CDR2 SVGAGI. Material for sequencing was PBMCs. The chain has TRBV6-5 and TRBJ2-4, with D unclear. The clonotype was recovered from a woman aged 40 to 50 in good health. Some clones in this sample may be carry-over from other donors' samples. CDR3 protein: CASSYSTKNIQYF. The CDR3 nucleotides are TGTGCCAGCAGTTACTCGACCAAAAACATTCAGTACTTC.